This T cell receptor (beta chain) appears in the sequencing data of a study of Graves' ophthalmopathy and Graves' hyperthyroidism. Background on the study: Researchers obtained peripheral blood at initial diagnosis, before any treatment had begun.

Study findings and constraints: Among thyroid clonotypes expanded above 0.001 frequency, most also appeared in blood. In separating ophthalmopathy from stable hyperthyroidism, a 13-signature model achieved about 90% sensitivity and 75% to 84% specificity.

Hyperthyroidism cases were recent diagnoses of under 2 months' duration in people aged 18 to 65. Amplification targeted the TCR beta CDR3 regions, with RNA transcripts as the source material. Second-round multiplex PCR followed a first-round RT-PCR using HTBI primers. TCRdb re-called the multiplex PCR reads through MiXCR, storing one row per CDR3 protein. Seen here are hundreds of thousands of distinct CDR3 sequences, around a fifth observed once, and the top ten hold around 7%. This clonotype was counted ten times or more. What it recognizes is unknown. There are 15 residues in the CDR3. Germline-derived CDR1 and CDR2 are MNHNS and SASEGT. Trimming left V 4 bases short and J 4 bases short, with 16 bases between.

The source of this sequence is a woman in her late teens or twenties with stable Graves' hyperthyroidism. Some clones in this sample may be carry-over from other donors' samples. The V gene is TRBV6-1, the J gene TRBJ1-1; D perhaps matches TRBD1 (6 bases). The sample taken for sequencing was peripheral blood. DNA for the CDR3: TGTGCCAGCAGTGCCCTAGGCGAGGGGGGCACTGAAGCTTTCTTT. This codes for CASSALGEGGTEAFF.